The 32 T cell receptor beta chains in this list originate from one sample, sequenced in a study of CD8 T cells in ankylosing spondylitis. MiXCR, run by TCRdb on the 5' RACE reads, gives a single entry per CDR3 protein. The sample holds around 130,000 distinct CDR3 sequences, around 8.5% seen once. The sequenced material came from blood, either unsorted or a sorted T cell fraction (not recorded which). The receptors were sampled from a male donor with ankylosing spondylitis or in good health (not recorded which).

The chain's CDR3 is CASSPSGRGWNEQFF. For the CDR3, the DNA is TGTGCCAGCAGCCCGAGCGGGAGAGGTTGGAATGAGCAGTTCTTC. This chain connects TRBV7-2 to TRBJ2-1, with 8 nucleotides matching TRBD2. CDR3 length equals 15 residues. Germline CDR1 SGHTA, CDR2 FQGNSA. V lost 5 bases to trimming and J lost 7 bases; unmatched junction nucleotides: 10.

This clonotype occurred many times. CDR3 sequence reads: CASSQGYADTQYF. CDR3 sequence (DNA): TGCGCCAGCAGCCAAGGTTATGCAGATACGCAGTATTTT. This chain uses TRBV4-3 with TRBJ2-3, with D unresolved. The CDR3 totals 13 residues. Trimming took 1 base from V and 4 from J, leaving 6 bases between them. Germline loops: CDR1 LGHNA, CDR2 YSLEER.

The table lists this clonotype with many counts. V and J are TRBV9 and TRBJ2-2; 8 bases map to TRBD2. Trimming cost V 0 bases and J 6 bases; bases outside gene matches: 10. Germline loops: CDR1 SGDLS, CDR2 YYNGEE. This CDR3 is built from 17 residues. DNA of the CDR3: TGTGCCAGCAGCGTAGCTCCCAGCGGGAGTGGTGCCGGGGAGCTGTTTTTT. Its translation: CASSVAPSGSGAGELFF.

This clonotype was recorded many times. This sequence joins TRBV3-1 and TRBJ2-7; 9 bases agree with TRBD1. The CDR3 sequence is 15 residues long. Germline CDR1 is LGHDT and CDR2 is YNNKEL (reference sequence). Germline trimming cut 0 bases from V and 4 bases from J; bases unmatched to any gene: 4. The CDR3 region is CASSQEGTGMYEQYF. The CDR3 nucleotides read TGTGCCAGCAGCCAAGAGGGGACAGGGATGTACGAGCAGTACTTC.

Regarding this clonotype: A single base separates this from a much larger clone, so it may be a read error. The chain couples TRBV18 to TRBJ2-1; no clear D. V gave up 4 bases and J gave up 12 bases, with 16 bases separating them. From germline, CDR1 is KGHSH and CDR2 LQKENI. There are 13 residues in the CDR3. The CDR3 nucleotides read TGTGCCAGCTCACGTATTTCCGTTTATGTGCAGTTCTTC. It yields the protein CASSRISVYVQFF.

The sample holds many counts of this clonotype. CDR3 coding DNA: TGTGCCAGCAGCTTGGGACTAGCGGAGAGCACAGATACGCAGTATTTT. The encoded protein is CASSLGLAESTDTQYF. The chain uses TRBV12-3 or TRBV12-4 and TRBJ2-3; 11 bases are a match to TRBD2. V shed 6 bases and J 0 bases; nucleotides not matched to a gene: 5. The CDR3 runs to 16 residues.

The table lists this clonotype with a few counts. The chain employs TRBV29-1 and TRBJ2-7; D is unresolved. V was pared by 1 base and J by 6 bases, with 16 bases between. The CDR3 spans 14 residues. From germline, CDR1 is SQVTM and CDR2 ANQGSEA. This CDR3 reads CSVEGGQSHREQYF. In DNA form, the CDR3 reads TGCAGCGTTGAAGGTGGGCAGAGCCATCGCGAGCAGTACTTC.

This clonotype was observed a handful of times. The CDR3 DNA follows: TGCAGTGCAAGGGGGAACACCGGGGAGCTGTTTTTT. Its translation: CSARGNTGELFF. This chain connects TRBV20-1 to TRBJ2-2; TRBD1 is a possible D gene (5 bases). The germline V gene encodes CDR1 DFQATT and CDR2 SNEGSKA (reference sequence). This CDR3 region has 12 residues. Trimming pared 6 bases from V and 1 base from J, leaving 6 bases between.

The V call is TRBV28, the J call TRBJ2-5, with D possibly being TRBD2 (6 bases). The V and J ends lost 5 bases and 1 base respectively, with 32 bases between them. The CDR3 runs 21 residues. The germline V gene has CDR1 MDHEN and CDR2 SYDVKM. CDR3 region: CASSTSGGFDAFMGGQETQYF. The CDR3 DNA follows: TGTGCCAGCAGTACCTCCGGAGGTTTCGACGCATTTATGGGGGGCCAAGAGACCCAGTACTTC.

In its sample, this clonotype was seen many times. V usage is TRBV7-6 and J usage is TRBJ2-1, with D tentatively TRBD1 or TRBD2 (5 bases each). V lost 4 bases and J 0 bases, leaving 10 bases between the germline ends. The CDR3 runs 15 residues. Germline values: CDR1 SGHVS, CDR2 FNYEAQ. The CDR3 DNA is TGTGCCAGCAGCTCGGGACGGACCTCCTACAATGAGCAGTTCTTC. The encoded protein is CASSSGRTSYNEQFF. The whole variable domain, remainder taken from reference TRBV7-6 and TRBJ2-1, is GAGVSQSPRYKVTKRGQDVALRCDPISGHVSLYWYRQALGQGPEFLTYFNYEAQQDKSGLPNDRFSAERPEGSISTLTIQRTEQRDSAMYRCASSSGRTSYNEQFFGPGTRLTVL.

This clonotype has ten or more counts. This chain connects TRBV12-3 or TRBV12-4 to TRBJ2-1, with 11 bases fitting TRBD2. V trimming: 0 bases; J trimming: 9 bases; junction bases outside the gene matches: 7. CDR3 length: 16 amino acids. The CDR3 DNA follows: TGTGCCAGCAGTTTAGCGCTTCTAGCGGGAGGCACTGAGCAGTTCTTC. As protein: CASSLALLAGGTEQFF.

The chain combines TRBV7-9 with TRBJ2-5; 8 positions match TRBD2. The CDR3 consists of 17 residues. V was clipped by 1 base and J by 2 bases; unmatched bases: 9. Per the germline V gene, CDR1 is SEHNR and CDR2 is FQNEAQ (reference sequence). The CDR3 DNA is TGTGCCAGCAGCTTAGGCTTGACGGGAGGGCGTCAAGAGACCCAGTACTTC. It translates to CASSLGLTGGRQETQYF.

Comment on this clonotype: A much bigger clone sits one base away, suggesting this may be a read error. V usage is TRBV7-8 and J usage is TRBJ2-5; 7 bases fit TRBD1. The CDR3 contains 11 residues. Per germline, CDR1 SGHVS and CDR2 FQNEAQ. CDR3 loop: CASIQGETHYF. CDR3 in DNA: TGTGCCAGCATCCAGGGGGAGACCCATTACTTC.

This clonotype was seen at least ten times. J is TRBJ1-1 and V is TRBV20-1; maybe TRBD1 (6 bases). Trimming left V 5 bases short and J 0 bases short, with 16 bases between. The CDR3 has 15 residues. Per the germline V gene, CDR1 is DFQATT and CDR2 is SNEGSKA (reference sequence). The CDR3: CSAGGQGSLNTEAFF. The CDR3 region has the DNA TGCAGTGCTGGGGGGCAGGGGAGTTTGAACACTGAAGCTTTCTTT.

The table lists this clonotype with many counts. CDR3 loop: CASSVGAGSAYNSPLHF. The CDR3 coding sequence is TGTGCCAGCAGCGTGGGGGCAGGGTCGGCCTATAATTCACCCCTCCACTTT. The chain combines TRBV9 with TRBJ1-6; D is possibly TRBD1 (6 bases). CDR1 and CDR2 from the germline V gene are SGDLS and YYNGEE. This CDR3 has 17 residues. Trimming took off 2 bases at V and 2 bases at J, with 14 bases between the two ends.

The gene calls are TRBV20-1 and TRBJ2-2, with D possibly being TRBD2 (5 bases). CDR3 length: 17 amino acids. The ends were cut back, 3 bases at V and 0 bases at J, with 17 bases in the middle. Germline V gene lookup returns CDR1 DFQATT and CDR2 SNEGSKA (reference sequence). CDR3 loop: CSASGLSRHSNTGELFF. CDR3 bases: TGCAGTGCTAGCGGACTTTCTAGACATTCGAACACCGGGGAGCTGTTTTTT.

V usage is TRBV20-1 and J usage is TRBJ1-1; D gene ambiguous. Trimming shortened V by 4 bases and J by 5 bases, and 17 bases separated the two germline ends. The germline V gene has CDR1 DFQATT and CDR2 SNEGSKA (reference sequence). This CDR3 has 14 residues. CDR3 loop: CSAIHVGKTTEAFF. Written as DNA, the CDR3 is TGCAGTGCTATTCATGTTGGCAAAACAACTGAAGCTTTCTTT.

This clonotype came up many times. The chain couples TRBV5-1 to TRBJ2-2; tentatively, D is TRBD1 (5 bases). Germline loops: CDR1 SGHRS, CDR2 YFSETQ. Trimming cost V 4 bases and J 0 bases, with 13 bases left between them. CDR3 size: 16 residues. This CDR3 reads CASSAVAGTNTGELFF. CDR3 DNA sequence: TGCGCCAGCAGCGCCGTCGCAGGGACGAACACCGGGGAGCTGTTTTTT.

This clonotype was detected only a few times. The chain couples TRBV20-1 to TRBJ2-3; 7 bases line up with TRBD2. CDR1 DFQATT and CDR2 SNEGSKA come from the germline V gene (reference sequence). V gave up 6 bases and J gave up 2 bases; unmatched junction bases: 17. The CDR3 runs 17 residues. In DNA, the CDR3 is TGCAGTGCCCTGCCCCCACCCCCTAGCGGATACACAGATACGCAGTATTTT. Amino acid sequence: CSALPPPPSGYTDTQYF.

This clonotype occurred many times. The CDR3 DNA follows: TGTGCCATCAGTGGTAGGGTGTTAAACTCTGGGGCCAACGTCCTGACTTTC. As protein: CAISGRVLNSGANVLTF. The gene calls are TRBV10-3 and TRBJ2-6; D ambiguous. The CDR3 loop spans 17 amino acids. Germline V gives CDR1 ENHRY, CDR2 SYGVKD. V lost 4 bases and J lost 0, with 13 bases in between.

This clonotype has more than one count but fewer than ten. Its ends do not fully match the called genes, so a read error is possible. The chain carries TRBV7-2 and TRBJ2-7; maybe TRBD1 (6 bases). The germline V gene encodes CDR1 SGHTA and CDR2 FQGNSA. The length of the CDR3 is 14 residues. In DNA, the CDR3 is TGTGCCAGCAGCTTAGAGGGGGTCTCCCACGAGCAGTACTTC. This sequence encodes CASSLEGVSHEQYF.

As to this clonotype: This may arise from a read error, as a much more abundant clone is one base away. The chain recombines TRBV7-9 with TRBJ2-1, with a possible D match to TRBD2 (6 bases). Per the germline V gene, CDR1 is SEHNR and CDR2 is FQNEAQ (reference sequence). The CDR3 contains 16 residues. Trimming left V 0 bases short and J 9 bases short, with 18 bases between. The CDR3 nucleotides read TGTGCCAGCAGCTTAGCGGTCACTAGCCTCCCCACTGAGCAGTTCTTC. Translating it yields CASSLAVTSLPTEQFF.

The V call is TRBV27, the J call TRBJ2-2; D is possibly TRBD1 (6 bases). V lost 1 base and J lost 1, with 7 bases in between. The CDR3 is made up of 15 amino acids. Germline-derived CDR1 and CDR2 are MNHEY and SMNVEV (reference sequence). CDR3 DNA: TGTGCCAGCAGTTTATGGGGGCGGAACACCGGGGAGCTGTTTTTT. This codes for CASSLWGRNTGELFF.

The table lists this clonotype with many counts. The chain links TRBV12-3 or TRBV12-4 to TRBJ2-3; D gene unclear. V lost 6 bases, J lost 2 bases, and 3 bases lay in between. The CDR3 loop spans 11 amino acids. The CDR3 here is CASSYTDTQYF. CDR3 bases: TGTGCCAGCAGCTACACAGATACGCAGTATTTT.

This clonotype was found a few times. The J gene is TRBJ2-5, the V gene TRBV12-3 or TRBV12-4, with D hard to call. V was trimmed by 7 bases and J by 5 bases, leaving 8 bases between them. The CDR3 consists of 11 residues. The CDR3 is CASTKSETQYF. In DNA form, the CDR3 reads TGTGCCAGCACCAAGTCGGAGACCCAGTACTTC.

This clonotype was counted many times. J is TRBJ2-1 and V is TRBV7-2; 8 nucleotides agree with TRBD2. The germline V gene encodes CDR1 SGHTA and CDR2 FQGNSA. This CDR3 has 14 residues. Trimming took 5 bases from V and 7 from J; bases not matched to a gene: 7. The CDR3 loop is CASSVSGIANEQFF. CDR3 coding DNA: TGTGCCAGCAGCGTTAGCGGGATCGCGAATGAGCAGTTCTTC. The whole variable domain, filled in from reference TRBV7-2 and TRBJ2-1, reads GAGVSQSPSNKVTEKGKDVELRCDPISGHTALYWYRQSLGQGLEFLIYFQGNSAPDKSGLPSDRFSAERTGGSVSTLTIQRTQQEDSAVYLCASSVSGIANEQFFGPGTRLTVL.

This clonotype was observed many times. This chain connects TRBV5-1 to TRBJ2-2; D might be TRBD1 (5 bases). Germline assignment: CDR1 SGHRS and CDR2 YFSETQ. The CDR3 totals 15 residues. V was clipped by 0 bases and J by 2 bases, with 8 bases between them. CDR3 sequence: CASSLGGQNTGELFF. As DNA, the CDR3 is TGCGCCAGCAGCTTGGGTGGACAAAACACCGGGGAGCTGTTTTTT.

This clonotype has only a few counts. The chain is built from TRBV18 and TRBJ2-1; TRBD1 aligns across 7 bases. The germline gives CDR1 KGHSH, CDR2 LQKENI. V shed 4 bases, J shed 7 bases, and the junction held 7 bases outside the gene matches. The CDR3 extends over 14 amino acids. CDR3 in amino acids: CASSLDRAGNEQFF. The CDR3 nucleotides read TGTGCCAGCTCACTCGACAGGGCTGGGAATGAGCAGTTCTTC.

This chain connects TRBV28 to TRBJ2-7, with TRBD2 identical over 13 bases. The junction had 7 bases not matched to a gene; V was cut back by 4 bases and J by 4 bases. In germline, CDR1 is MDHEN, CDR2 SYDVKM. The CDR3 extends over 16 amino acids. CDR3 DNA sequence: TGTGCCAGCAGTTACCGGACTAGCGGGAGCAAATACGAGCAGTACTTC. Its protein product is CASSYRTSGSKYEQYF.

As regards this clonotype: This clone may be a read error of a much larger clone one base away. J is TRBJ2-5 and V is TRBV20-1, with D possibly matching TRBD1 (5 bases). Trimming cost V 0 bases and J 5 bases, with 16 bases left between them. Germline values: CDR1 DFQATT, CDR2 SNEGSKA (reference sequence). The CDR3 sequence is 15 residues long. The CDR3 sequence is CSARDRQKGHETQYF. CDR3 bases: TGCAGTGCTAGAGATCGACAGAAAGGACACGAGACCCAGTACTTC.

This chain uses TRBV19 with TRBJ2-1; D remains ambiguous. Germline V lookup: CDR1 LNHDA, CDR2 SQIVND (reference sequence). This CDR3 contains 16 residues. Trimming left V 4 bases short and J 5 bases short, with 18 bases between. This chain's CDR3 is CASSTSFTGRDNEQFF. The CDR3 nucleotides read TGTGCCAGTAGTACCTCCTTCACGGGCCGAGACAATGAGCAGTTCTTC.

This clonotype occurred many times. This chain uses TRBV5-1 with TRBJ2-1; tentative D call: TRBD1 (6 bases). Trimming left V 5 bases short and J 7 bases short, with 10 bases between. The CDR3 is made up of 12 amino acids. The germline V gene encodes CDR1 SGHRS and CDR2 YFSETQ. The CDR3 sequence is CASRVRGNEQFF. DNA of the CDR3: TGCGCCAGCAGGGTAAGGGGGAATGAGCAGTTCTTC.